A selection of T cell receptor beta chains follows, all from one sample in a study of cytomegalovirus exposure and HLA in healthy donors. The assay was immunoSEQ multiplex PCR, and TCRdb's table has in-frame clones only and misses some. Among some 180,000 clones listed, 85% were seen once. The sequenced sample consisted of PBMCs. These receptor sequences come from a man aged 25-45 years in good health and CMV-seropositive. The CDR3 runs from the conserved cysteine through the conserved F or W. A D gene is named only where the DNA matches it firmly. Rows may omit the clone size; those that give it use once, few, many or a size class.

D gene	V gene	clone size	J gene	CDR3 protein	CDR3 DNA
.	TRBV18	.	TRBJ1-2	CASSQGGNYGYTF	TGTGCCAGCTCACAAGGAGGCAACTATGGCTACACCTTC
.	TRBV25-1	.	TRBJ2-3	CASSERDLGTQYF	TGTGCCAGCAGTGAACGGGATTTGGGTACGCAGTATTTT
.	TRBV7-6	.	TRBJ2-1	CASSLARRSSNEQFF	TGTGCCAGCAGCTTAGCGCGTAGGAGTAGCAATGAGCAGTTCTTC
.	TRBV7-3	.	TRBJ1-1	CASSSYSGTEAFF	TGTGCCAGCAGCTCCTACTCAGGCACTGAAGCTTTCTTT
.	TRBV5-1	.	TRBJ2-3	CASSYPIGGDTQYF	TGCGCCAGCAGCTACCCGATCGGGGGAGATACGCAGTATTTT
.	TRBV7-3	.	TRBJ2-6	CASKGPGANVLTF	TGTGCCAGCAAGGGGCCTGGGGCCAACGTCCTGACTTTC
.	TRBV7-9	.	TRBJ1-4	CSSSLERGKLFF	TGTTCCAGCAGCTTAGAGAGAGGGAAACTGTTTTTT
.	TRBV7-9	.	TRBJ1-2	CSSSQIPTDFWGYTF	TGTTCCAGCAGCCAAATCCCGACGGACTTCTGGGGCTACACCTTC
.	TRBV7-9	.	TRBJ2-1	CSSSFRESSYNEQFF	TGTTCCAGCAGCTTTCGGGAGAGCTCCTACAATGAGCAGTTCTTC
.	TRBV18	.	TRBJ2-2	CASSLGQPSTGELFF	TGTGCCAGCTCTCTCGGACAACCCTCGACCGGGGAGCTGTTTTTT
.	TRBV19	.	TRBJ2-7	CASSPSGGRLYEQYF	TGTGCCAGTAGCCCCTCAGGGGGGAGGCTTTACGAGCAGTACTTC
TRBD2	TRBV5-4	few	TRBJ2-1	CASSQVLAGQQFF	TGTGCCAGCAGCCAGGTTCTAGCGGGGCAGCAGTTCTTC
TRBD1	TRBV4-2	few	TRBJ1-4	CASSSTGGFDEKLFF	TGTGCCAGCAGTTCGACAGGGGGTTTCGATGAAAAACTGTTTTTT